The rows below give T cell receptor beta chains drawn from one sample of a study of T-cell reconstitution after alpha-beta-depleted transplantation in children. TCRdb processed the PCR reads anew with MiXCR; each CDR3 protein has one entry. The profile covers some 640,000 distinct CDR3 sequences, with 16% appearing a single time and 0.9% to 1.2% taken by the ten largest. Sequencing used PBMCs from the stem cell graft donor, obtained from the stem cell graft. Receptor source: a human donor who donated a stem cell graft to a child with acute myeloid leukemia. The CDR3 runs from the conserved cysteine through the conserved F or W. D genes are given only for firm matches. The size of a clone is reported for some rows only, either as once, few or many, or as a class for expanded clones.

D gene: NA
V gene: TRBV24-1
clone size: few
J gene: TRBJ2-1
CDR3 protein: CATSRPGGSQYNEQFF
CDR3 DNA: TGTGCCACCTCCCGCCCAGGTGGCAGTCAATACAATGAGCAGTTCTTC

D gene: NA
V gene: TRBV27
clone size: few
J gene: TRBJ2-1
CDR3 protein: CASSLGGGSLNEQFF
CDR3 DNA: TGTGCCAGCAGTTTGGGGGGGGGCAGTTTGAATGAGCAGTTCTTC

D gene: NA
V gene: TRBV4-3
clone size: few
J gene: TRBJ2-1
CDR3 protein: CASSQDGRASYNEQFF
CDR3 DNA: TGCGCCAGCAGCCAAGATGGCAGGGCTTCCTACAATGAGCAGTTCTTC

D gene: NA
V gene: TRBV5-1
clone size: once
J gene: TRBJ1-5
CDR3 protein: CASSLSGDHSNQPQHF
CDR3 DNA: TGCGCCAGCAGCTTGAGCGGGGACCATAGCAATCAGCCCCAGCATTTT

D gene: NA
V gene: TRBV29-1
clone size: NA
J gene: TRBJ1-2
CDR3 protein: CSVEGSSPANYGYTF
CDR3 DNA: TGCAGCGTTGAAGGTAGTTCACCTGCTAACTATGGCTACACCTTC

D gene: TRBD2
V gene: TRBV12-3/TRBV12-4
clone size: few
J gene: TRBJ2-5
CDR3 protein: CASTPRLAGAQETQYF
CDR3 DNA: TGTGCCAGCACCCCAAGACTAGCGGGGGCCCAAGAGACCCAGTACTTC

D gene: NA
V gene: TRBV11-2
clone size: NA
J gene: TRBJ2-3
CDR3 protein: CASSQTGRPTDTQYF
CDR3 DNA: TGTGCCAGCAGCCAAACAGGGAGGCCCACGGATACGCAGTATTTT

D gene: NA
V gene: TRBV5-1
clone size: NA
J gene: TRBJ1-5
CDR3 protein: CASSLGGSGTNQPQHF
CDR3 DNA: TGCGCCAGCAGCTTGGGGGGGTCGGGGACCAATCAGCCCCAGCATTTT

D gene: NA
V gene: TRBV10-3
clone size: NA
J gene: TRBJ1-3
CDR3 protein: CAISGGGNTIYF
CDR3 DNA: TGTGCCATCAGCGGGGGTGGAAACACCATATATTTT

D gene: NA
V gene: TRBV11-3
clone size: NA
J gene: TRBJ2-1
CDR3 protein: CASSEQGTQFF
CDR3 DNA: TGTGCCAGCAGCGAACAGGGAACCCAGTTCTTC

D gene: NA
V gene: TRBV6-5
clone size: few
J gene: TRBJ1-1
CDR3 protein: CASSYREGSEAFF
CDR3 DNA: TGTGCCAGCAGTTACCGAGAGGGGTCTGAAGCTTTCTTT

D gene: NA
V gene: TRBV12-5
clone size: many
J gene: TRBJ2-1
CDR3 protein: CASGFGDRGGGSYNEQFF
CDR3 DNA: TGTGCTAGTGGTTTTGGGGACCGAGGAGGGGGCTCCTACAATGAGCAGTTCTTC

D gene: NA
V gene: TRBV28
clone size: NA
J gene: TRBJ2-1
CDR3 protein: CASSFLLTSSNEQFF
CDR3 DNA: TGTGCCAGCAGTTTCCTCCTCACTTCGTCCAATGAGCAGTTCTTC

D gene: NA
V gene: TRBV7-8
clone size: NA
J gene: TRBJ1-5
CDR3 protein: CASTRSRGINQPQHF
CDR3 DNA: TGTGCCAGCACCCGGAGTAGGGGGATCAATCAGCCCCAGCATTTT

D gene: NA
V gene: TRBV7-9
clone size: few
J gene: TRBJ2-1
CDR3 protein: CASSHLEGSHEQFF
CDR3 DNA: TGTGCCAGCAGCCATCTAGAGGGGAGCCATGAGCAGTTCTTC

D gene: NA
V gene: TRBV29-1
clone size: many
J gene: TRBJ1-1
CDR3 protein: CSVARGPEAFF
CDR3 DNA: TGCAGCGTTGCGAGAGGGCCTGAAGCTTTCTTT

D gene: NA
V gene: TRBV20-1
clone size: many
J gene: TRBJ2-1
CDR3 protein: CSARVEGGYNEQFF
CDR3 DNA: TGCAGTGCTAGAGTTGAGGGGGGTTACAATGAGCAGTTCTTC

D gene: TRBD1
V gene: TRBV20-1
clone size: many
J gene: TRBJ2-7
CDR3 protein: CSARVRGLYEQYF
CDR3 DNA: TGCAGTGCTAGGGTTAGGGGGCTCTACGAGCAGTACTTC

D gene: NA
V gene: TRBV27
clone size: few
J gene: TRBJ1-3
CDR3 protein: CATWPGGGGNTIYF
CDR3 DNA: TGTGCCACCTGGCCCGGGGGAGGTGGAAACACCATATATTTT

D gene: TRBD2
V gene: TRBV24-1
clone size: NA
J gene: TRBJ2-3
CDR3 protein: CATSEFGTSGGATDTQYF
CDR3 DNA: TGTGCCACCAGTGAGTTCGGGACTAGCGGGGGGGCCACAGATACGCAGTATTTT

D gene: NA
V gene: TRBV7-3
clone size: many
J gene: TRBJ1-1
CDR3 protein: CASSSGQFTEAFF
CDR3 DNA: TGTGCCAGCAGCTCCGGACAGTTCACTGAAGCTTTCTTT

D gene: TRBD2
V gene: TRBV20-1
clone size: few
J gene: TRBJ2-1
CDR3 protein: CSAPTSGAKSSYNEQFF
CDR3 DNA: TGCAGTGCTCCAACTAGCGGGGCCAAGAGCTCCTACAATGAGCAGTTCTTC

D gene: NA
V gene: TRBV5-5
clone size: many
J gene: TRBJ2-5
CDR3 protein: CASSLEVFEETQYF
CDR3 DNA: TGTGCCAGCAGCCTGGAGGTTTTTGAAGAGACCCAGTACTTC

D gene: TRBD1
V gene: TRBV6-5
clone size: many
J gene: TRBJ2-1
CDR3 protein: CASSYSGTGTYNEQFF
CDR3 DNA: TGTGCCAGCAGTTACTCCGGGACAGGGACGTACAATGAGCAGTTCTTC

D gene: NA
V gene: TRBV7-6
clone size: many
J gene: TRBJ1-2
CDR3 protein: CASSVDGARPRTF
CDR3 DNA: TGTGCCAGCAGCGTAGACGGGGCCCGGCCCAGGACCTTC

D gene: NA
V gene: TRBV7-2
clone size: few
J gene: TRBJ1-3
CDR3 protein: CASSLHGYSGNTIYF
CDR3 DNA: TGTGCCAGCAGCTTACACGGCTACTCTGGAAACACCATATATTTT

D gene: TRBD2
V gene: TRBV11-2
clone size: many
J gene: TRBJ2-5
CDR3 protein: CASSPLFSLAGGLGQETQYF
CDR3 DNA: TGTGCCAGCAGCCCCCTTTTCAGCCTAGCGGGGGGACTCGGCCAAGAGACCCAGTACTTC

D gene: TRBD1
V gene: TRBV7-2
clone size: many
J gene: TRBJ1-4
CDR3 protein: CASSDRQGTNEKLFF
CDR3 DNA: TGTGCCAGCAGCGACCGACAGGGCACTAATGAAAAACTGTTTTTT

D gene: TRBD1
V gene: TRBV12-3/TRBV12-4
clone size: NA
J gene: TRBJ2-1
CDR3 protein: CASSYPGQRYNEQFF
CDR3 DNA: TGTGCCAGCAGCTACCCGGGACAGAGGTACAATGAGCAGTTCTTC

D gene: TRBD2
V gene: TRBV7-3
clone size: NA
J gene: TRBJ2-1
CDR3 protein: CASSQSGGNNEQFF
CDR3 DNA: TGTGCCAGCAGCCAAAGCGGGGGGAACAATGAGCAGTTCTTC

D gene: TRBD1
V gene: TRBV24-1
clone size: few
J gene: TRBJ2-2
CDR3 protein: CATSDFEGANTGELFF
CDR3 DNA: TGTGCCACCAGTGATTTCGAGGGGGCCAACACCGGGGAGCTGTTTTTT

D gene: NA
V gene: TRBV20-1
clone size: many
J gene: TRBJ2-5
CDR3 protein: CSARDGGRQETQYF
CDR3 DNA: TGCAGTGCTAGAGATGGGGGACGGCAAGAGACCCAGTACTTC

D gene: NA
V gene: TRBV6-5
clone size: many
J gene: TRBJ1-1
CDR3 protein: CASISRGEAFF
CDR3 DNA: TGTGCCAGCATAAGCCGGGGAGAAGCTTTCTTT

D gene: NA
V gene: TRBV20-1
clone size: many
J gene: TRBJ1-3
CDR3 protein: CSARLGNTIYF
CDR3 DNA: TGCAGTGCTAGACTCGGAAACACCATATATTTT

D gene: NA
V gene: TRBV20-1
clone size: NA
J gene: TRBJ2-3
CDR3 protein: CSARGGAVDTQYF
CDR3 DNA: TGCAGTGCTAGAGGGGGGGCCGTAGATACGCAGTATTTT

D gene: NA
V gene: TRBV7-9
clone size: few
J gene: TRBJ2-5
CDR3 protein: CASGLTVETQYF
CDR3 DNA: TGTGCCAGCGGATTAACCGTCGAGACCCAGTACTTC

D gene: NA
V gene: TRBV20-1
clone size: NA
J gene: TRBJ2-7
CDR3 protein: CSARDGKKTEQYF
CDR3 DNA: TGCAGTGCTAGAGACGGGAAAAAGACGGAGCAGTACTTC

D gene: NA
V gene: TRBV27
clone size: many
J gene: TRBJ2-7
CDR3 protein: CASSPGGAGKLYF
CDR3 DNA: TGTGCCAGCAGTCCTGGGGGGGCGGGGAAGCTATACTTC

D gene: TRBD2
V gene: TRBV10-3
clone size: NA
J gene: TRBJ2-1
CDR3 protein: CAISERASGGTSSYNEQFF
CDR3 DNA: TGTGCCATCAGTGAGAGGGCTAGCGGGGGAACTAGCTCCTACAATGAGCAGTTCTTC

D gene: NA
V gene: TRBV12-5
clone size: NA
J gene: TRBJ1-2
CDR3 protein: CASGQWGTNYGYTF
CDR3 DNA: TGTGCTAGTGGTCAGTGGGGGACAAACTATGGCTACACCTTC